This TCR beta chain was identified during a study of blood T cell repertoires in COVID-19. Study-level background: Whether acute or convalescent, the COVID-19 samples came from the United States, Italy and Spain. T cells, B-cell-depleted T cells, or PBMCs provided the cDNA or gDNA that served as material.

Original handling: Researchers report that nucleated cell counts were estimated from reference gene primer amplification. The table came from immunoSEQ multiplex PCR; TCRdb's copy has only in-frame clones and leaves some out. V and J calls and clone size come straight from that table; D and trimming were deduced from the DNA. The sample carries under 200,000 clones, 87% recorded once. Germline CDR1 reads LGHNA; CDR2 reads YSLEER. This CDR3 is built from 16 residues. V lost 0 bases and J lost 0; bases outside the gene matches: 3. The source of this sequence is a man between 18 and 29 years old with active or convalescent COVID-19. Source material: peripheral blood. J is TRBJ1-2 and V is TRBV4-3, with 8 bases matching TRBD1. The CDR3 bases are TGCGCCAGCAGCCAAGATTCGGGACAGGCTAACTATGGCTACACCTTC. Amino acids: CASSQDSGQANYGYTF.